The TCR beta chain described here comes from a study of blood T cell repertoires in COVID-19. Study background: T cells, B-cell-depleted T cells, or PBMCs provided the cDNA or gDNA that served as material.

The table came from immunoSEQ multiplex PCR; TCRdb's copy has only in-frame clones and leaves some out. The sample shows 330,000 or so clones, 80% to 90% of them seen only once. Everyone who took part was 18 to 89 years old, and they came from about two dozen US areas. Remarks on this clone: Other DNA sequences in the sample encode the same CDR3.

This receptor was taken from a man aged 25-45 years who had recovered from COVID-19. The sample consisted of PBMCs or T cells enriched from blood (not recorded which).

CDR3 nucleotide sequence: TGTGCCAGCAGTTACAGGACAGCCTCCTACGAGCAGTACTTC. This encodes CASSYRTASYEQYF. The genes are TRBV6-5 and TRBJ2-7; D might be TRBD1 (6 bases). Germline CDR1 is MNHEY and CDR2 is SVGAGI. V lost 2 bases to trimming and J lost 0 bases, with 8 bases between them. The CDR3 extends over 14 amino acids.